This TCR beta chain was sequenced for a study of blood T cell repertoires in COVID-19. About the study: COVID-19 samples collected from the United States, Italy and Spain covered acute and convalescent phases. T cells, B-cell-depleted T cells, or PBMCs provided the cDNA or gDNA that served as material.

In the authors' methods: How many nucleated cells were present was estimated from reference gene primer amplification. Only in-frame clones appear in the TCRdb table, and some are missing; sequencing was by immunoSEQ multiplex PCR. The V and J calls and clone size come from that table; D and trimming were worked out from the DNA. Of roughly 100,000 clones listed, more than 75% are singletons. This CDR3 is 16 amino acids long. Trimming removed 3 bases at V and 1 base at J, with 13 bases between. The germline CDR1 and CDR2 sequences are SGHKS and YYEKEE (reference sequence). The chain links TRBV5-5 to TRBJ2-2; a possible D gene is TRBD2 (5 bases). Sequencing used peripheral blood. The clonotype comes from a human donor in a cohort sampled during active COVID-19. CDR3 sequence (DNA): TGTGCCAGCAGCTCGTGGCGGGTAGGGAACACCGGGGAGCTGTTTTTT. Encoded protein: CASSSWRVGNTGELFF. Full variable domain (rest looked up from reference TRBV5-5 and TRBJ2-2): DAGVTQSPTHLIKTRGQQVTLRCSPISGHKSVSWYQQVLGQGPQFIFQYYEKEERGRGNFPDRFSARQFPNYSSELNVNALLLGDSALYLCASSSWRVGNTGELFFGEGSRLTVL.